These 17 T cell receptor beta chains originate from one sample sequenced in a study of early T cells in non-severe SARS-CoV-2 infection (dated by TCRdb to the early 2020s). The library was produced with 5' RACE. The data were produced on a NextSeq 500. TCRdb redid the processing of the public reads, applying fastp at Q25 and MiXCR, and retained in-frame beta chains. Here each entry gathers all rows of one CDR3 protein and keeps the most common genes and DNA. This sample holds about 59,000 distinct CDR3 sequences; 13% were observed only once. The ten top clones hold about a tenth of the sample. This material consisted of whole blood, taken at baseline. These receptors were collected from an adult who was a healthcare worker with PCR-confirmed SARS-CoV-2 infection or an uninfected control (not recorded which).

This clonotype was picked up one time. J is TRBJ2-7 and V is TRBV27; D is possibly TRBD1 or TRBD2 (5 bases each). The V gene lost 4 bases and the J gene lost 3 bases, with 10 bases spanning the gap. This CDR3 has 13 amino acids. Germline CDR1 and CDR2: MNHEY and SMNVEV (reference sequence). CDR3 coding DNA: TGTGCCAGCAGTTCGGGGCCCCACTACGAGCAGTACTTC. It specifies CASSSGPHYEQYF.

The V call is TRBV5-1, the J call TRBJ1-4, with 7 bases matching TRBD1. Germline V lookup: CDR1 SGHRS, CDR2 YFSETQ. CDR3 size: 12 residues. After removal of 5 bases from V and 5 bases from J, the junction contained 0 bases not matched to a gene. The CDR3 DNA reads TGCGCCAGCAGGACAGGGAATGAAAAACTGTTTTTT. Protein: CASRTGNEKLFF.

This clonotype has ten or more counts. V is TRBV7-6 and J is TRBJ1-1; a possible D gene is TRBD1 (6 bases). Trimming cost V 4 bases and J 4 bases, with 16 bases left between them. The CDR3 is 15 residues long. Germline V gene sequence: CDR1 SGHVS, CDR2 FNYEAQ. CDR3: CASSSSGARGTEAFF. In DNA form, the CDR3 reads TGTGCCAGCAGCTCCTCAGGGGCTAGGGGCACTGAAGCTTTCTTT.

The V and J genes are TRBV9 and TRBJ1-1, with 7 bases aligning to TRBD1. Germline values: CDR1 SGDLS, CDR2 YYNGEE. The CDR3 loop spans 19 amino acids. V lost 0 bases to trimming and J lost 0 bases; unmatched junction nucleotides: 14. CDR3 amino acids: CASSVGLGQEENMNTEAFF. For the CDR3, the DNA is TGTGCCAGCAGCGTAGGCCTTGGACAGGAGGAAAACATGAACACTGAAGCTTTCTTT. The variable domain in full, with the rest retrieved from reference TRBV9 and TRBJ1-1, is DSGVTQTPKHLITATGQRVTLRCSPRSGDLSVYWYQQSLDQGLQFLIQYYNGEERAKGNILERFSAQQFPDLHSELNLSSLELGDSALYFCASSVGLGQEENMNTEAFFGQGTRLTVV.

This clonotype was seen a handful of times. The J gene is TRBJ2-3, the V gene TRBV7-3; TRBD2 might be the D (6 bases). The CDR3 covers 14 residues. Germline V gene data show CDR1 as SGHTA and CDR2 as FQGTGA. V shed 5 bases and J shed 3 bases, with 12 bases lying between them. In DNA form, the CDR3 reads TGTGCCAGCAGCCAGAGGCGGGGAACAGATACGCAGTATTTT. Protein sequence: CASSQRRGTDTQYF.

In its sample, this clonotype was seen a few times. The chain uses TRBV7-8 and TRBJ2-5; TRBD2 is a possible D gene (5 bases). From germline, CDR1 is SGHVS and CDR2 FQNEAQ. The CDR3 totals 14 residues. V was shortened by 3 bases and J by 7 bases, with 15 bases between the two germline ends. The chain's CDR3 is CASSLSTPEGTQYF. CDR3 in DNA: TGTGCCAGCAGCTTGTCGACACCCGAGGGGACCCAGTACTTC.

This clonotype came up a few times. CDR3 sequence: CASLTSGLNTGELFF. The DNA for the CDR3 is TGTGCCAGCCTAACATCAGGGCTTAACACCGGGGAGCTGTTTTTT. The chain recombines TRBV27 with TRBJ2-2; weak D call: TRBD1 (5 bases). This CDR3 spans 15 amino acids. V was shortened by 8 bases and J by 2 bases, with 15 bases between the two germline ends. Germline CDR1 reads MNHEY; CDR2 reads SMNVEV (reference sequence).

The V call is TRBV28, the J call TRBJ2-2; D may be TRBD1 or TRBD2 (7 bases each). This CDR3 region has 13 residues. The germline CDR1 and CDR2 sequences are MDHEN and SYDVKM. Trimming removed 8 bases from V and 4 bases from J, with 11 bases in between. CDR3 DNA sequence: TGTGCCAGCCAGGGGGGGAGCACCGGGGAGCTGTTTTTT. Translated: CASQGGSTGELFF.

This CDR3 reads CSARGGDTQYF. CDR3 DNA sequence: TGCAGTGCTAGAGGGGGGGATACGCAGTATTTT. This chain links TRBV20-1 with TRBJ2-3, with D perhaps assigned TRBD1 or TRBD2 (5 bases each). The germline V and J ends were trimmed by 1 base and 6 bases, with 5 bases remaining between them. Germline V gene lookup returns CDR1 DFQATT and CDR2 SNEGSKA (reference sequence). The CDR3 runs 11 residues.

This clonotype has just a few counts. This CDR3 is CSASTPSTGDPYNEQFF. The CDR3 region has the DNA TGCAGTGCTAGTACGCCTTCTACGGGGGATCCCTACAATGAGCAGTTCTTC. The V and J genes are TRBV20-1 and TRBJ2-1; D is perhaps TRBD2 (6 bases). Germline loops: CDR1 DFQATT, CDR2 SNEGSKA (reference sequence). V was trimmed by 3 bases and J by 2 bases, leaving 20 bases between them. This CDR3 region has 17 residues.

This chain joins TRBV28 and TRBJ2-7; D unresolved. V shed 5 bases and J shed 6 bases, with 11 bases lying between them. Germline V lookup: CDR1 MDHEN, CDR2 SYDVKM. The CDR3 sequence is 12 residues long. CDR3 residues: CASSQQLREQYF. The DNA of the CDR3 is TGTGCCAGCAGTCAACAGCTCCGCGAGCAGTACTTC.

The CDR3, as DNA: TGTGCCAGCAGCTTAGTACAGTCTGGAAACACCATATATTTT. As protein: CASSLVQSGNTIYF. This chain uses TRBV7-9 with TRBJ1-3; D is undetermined. Germline V gene data show CDR1 as SEHNR and CDR2 as FQNEAQ (reference sequence). The V end was cut by 1 base, the J end by 1 base, with 5 bases between. The length of the CDR3 is 14 residues.

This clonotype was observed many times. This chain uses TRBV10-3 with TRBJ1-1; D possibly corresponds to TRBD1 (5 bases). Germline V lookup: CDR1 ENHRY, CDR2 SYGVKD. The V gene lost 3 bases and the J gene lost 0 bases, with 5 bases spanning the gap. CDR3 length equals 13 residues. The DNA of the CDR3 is TGTGCCATCAGTGACAGGGTGAACACTGAAGCTTTCTTT. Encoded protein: CAISDRVNTEAFF.

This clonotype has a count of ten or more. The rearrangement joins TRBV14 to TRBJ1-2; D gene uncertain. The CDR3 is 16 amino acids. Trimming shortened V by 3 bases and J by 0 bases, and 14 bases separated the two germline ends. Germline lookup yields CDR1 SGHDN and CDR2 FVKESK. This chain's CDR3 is CASSHRLWSPNYGYTF. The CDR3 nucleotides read TGTGCCAGCAGCCACCGGCTGTGGAGTCCTAACTATGGCTACACCTTC.

In nucleotides, the CDR3 is TGCAGTGCTGCGTCCAGACAGGGCCTTCAGCCCCAGCATTTT. Translated: CSAASRQGLQPQHF. The chain links TRBV20-1 to TRBJ1-5; 7 positions agree with TRBD1. V was pared by 5 bases and J by 6 bases, with 10 bases of the junction left unmatched. Germline V gene sequence: CDR1 DFQATT, CDR2 SNEGSKA (reference sequence). The CDR3 is 14 amino acids.

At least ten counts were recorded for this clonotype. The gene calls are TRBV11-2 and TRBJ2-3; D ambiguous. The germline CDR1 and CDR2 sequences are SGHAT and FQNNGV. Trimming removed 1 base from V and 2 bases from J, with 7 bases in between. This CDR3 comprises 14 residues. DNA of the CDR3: TGTGCCAGCAGCTTAGGGACCCTCACAGATACGCAGTATTTT. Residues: CASSLGTLTDTQYF.

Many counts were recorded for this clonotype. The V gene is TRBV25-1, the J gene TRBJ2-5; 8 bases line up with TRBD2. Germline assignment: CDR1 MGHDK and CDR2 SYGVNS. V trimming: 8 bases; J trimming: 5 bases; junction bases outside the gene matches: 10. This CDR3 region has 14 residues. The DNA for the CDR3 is TGTGCCAGCTCCAGGGAGCGGGAGAGGGAGACCCAGTACTTC. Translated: CASSRERERETQYF.